This is a list of T cell receptor beta chains from one sample in a study of blood T cell repertoires in COVID-19. Produced via immunoSEQ multiplex PCR; TCRdb's table is partial and in-frame only. The data show around 140,000 clones, roughly 88% seen once. Material for sequencing was peripheral blood. Receptor source: a woman in her fifties or sixties with acute or convalescent COVID-19. Both conserved end residues are part of each CDR3. Fields, in order: J gene, V gene, D gene, clone size, CDR3 protein, CDR3 DNA. A D gene is named only where the DNA matches it firmly. Expanded clones get a size class; other rows say once, few or many, or leave the size out.

j_gene: TRBJ1-1; v_gene: TRBV10-3; d_gene: .; abundance: .; CDR3aa: CAISEPQGEAFF; CDR3nt: TGTGCCATCAGTGAGCCACAGGGAGAAGCTTTCTTT
j_gene: TRBJ1-2; v_gene: TRBV15; d_gene: .; abundance: .; CDR3aa: CATSRAQGPKGYGYTF; CDR3nt: TGTGCCACCAGCAGAGCACAGGGACCTAAAGGGTATGGCTACACCTTC
j_gene: TRBJ1-5; v_gene: TRBV27; d_gene: TRBD1; abundance: .; CDR3aa: CASSPIGQGAFEVQPQHF; CDR3nt: TGTGCCAGCAGTCCGATCGGACAGGGGGCGTTCGAAGTTCAGCCCCAGCATTTT
j_gene: TRBJ2-3; v_gene: TRBV7-6; d_gene: TRBD2; abundance: .; CDR3aa: CASSLGSSGNTDTQYF; CDR3nt: TGTGCCAGCAGCTTGGGGTCTAGCGGTAACACAGATACGCAGTATTTT
j_gene: TRBJ1-2; v_gene: TRBV4-1; d_gene: .; abundance: .; CDR3aa: CASSLATGNYGYTF; CDR3nt: TGCGCCAGCAGCCTAGCAACAGGGAACTATGGCTACACCTTC
j_gene: TRBJ2-5; v_gene: TRBV6-2/TRBV6-3; d_gene: TRBD2; abundance: .; CDR3aa: CASSLLTSGIREETQYF; CDR3nt: TGTGCCAGCAGCCTACTGACTAGCGGGATAAGGGAGGAGACCCAGTACTTC
j_gene: TRBJ2-2; v_gene: TRBV6-6; d_gene: TRBD2; abundance: .; CDR3aa: CASTITRGGNTGELFF; CDR3nt: TGTGCCAGCACCATAACCCGGGGGGGCAACACCGGGGAGCTGTTTTTT
j_gene: TRBJ2-1; v_gene: TRBV5-1; d_gene: .; abundance: .; CDR3aa: CASSLGENEQFF; CDR3nt: TGCGCCAGCAGCTTGGGAGAAAATGAGCAGTTCTTC
j_gene: TRBJ2-1; v_gene: TRBV18; d_gene: TRBD2; abundance: .; CDR3aa: CASSPQGRLAGMDEQFF; CDR3nt: TGTGCCAGCTCACCCCAAGGTAGACTAGCGGGAATGGATGAGCAGTTCTTC
j_gene: TRBJ1-2; v_gene: TRBV7-3; d_gene: TRBD1; abundance: .; CDR3aa: CASSSGTGGDGYTF; CDR3nt: TGTGCCAGCAGCTCCGGGACAGGGGGCGATGGCTACACCTTC
j_gene: TRBJ2-5; v_gene: TRBV5-1; d_gene: TRBD2; abundance: .; CDR3aa: CASSSGSGGFQETQYF; CDR3nt: TGCGCCAGCAGCTCGGGGAGCGGGGGGTTCCAAGAGACCCAGTACTTC
j_gene: TRBJ1-1; v_gene: TRBV10-3; d_gene: .; abundance: .; CDR3aa: CAIKEGTRGNTEAFF; CDR3nt: TGTGCCATCAAGGAGGGCACAAGGGGGAACACTGAAGCTTTCTTT
j_gene: TRBJ1-3; v_gene: TRBV3-1/TRBV3-2; d_gene: TRBD1; abundance: .; CDR3aa: CASSPRDSPTGNTIYF; CDR3nt: TGTGCCAGCAGTCCACGGGACAGTCCGACTGGAAACACCATATATTTT
j_gene: TRBJ1-5; v_gene: TRBV4-2; d_gene: .; abundance: .; CDR3aa: CASSQDNGVSNQPQHF; CDR3nt: TGTGCCAGCAGCCAAGATAACGGGGTCAGCAATCAGCCCCAGCATTTT
j_gene: TRBJ2-3; v_gene: TRBV4-2; d_gene: .; abundance: .; CDR3aa: CASSQDITGTDTQYF; CDR3nt: TGTGCCAGCAGCCAAGATATAACTGGCACAGATACGCAGTATTTT
j_gene: TRBJ2-1; v_gene: TRBV19; d_gene: .; abundance: .; CDR3aa: CASSQGANRGEQFF; CDR3nt: TGTGCCAGTAGCCAAGGGGCAAACAGAGGAGAGCAGTTCTTC
j_gene: TRBJ1-1; v_gene: TRBV3-1/TRBV3-2; d_gene: TRBD1; abundance: .; CDR3aa: CASSRGLITGGTEAFF; CDR3nt: TGTGCCAGCAGCCGGGGATTAATTACAGGGGGCACTGAAGCTTTCTTT
j_gene: TRBJ1-2; v_gene: TRBV7-9; d_gene: .; abundance: .; CDR3aa: CASSSNGGDGYTF; CDR3nt: TGTGCCAGCAGCTCCAACGGAGGCGATGGCTACACCTTC
j_gene: TRBJ2-1; v_gene: TRBV28; d_gene: TRBD2; abundance: few; CDR3aa: CASTPSGGLYNEQFF; CDR3nt: TGTGCCAGCACCCCTAGCGGGGGCCTCTACAATGAGCAGTTCTTC
j_gene: TRBJ1-1; v_gene: TRBV21-1; d_gene: .; abundance: .; CDR3aa: CASSKVCGCREETEAFF; CDR3nt: TGTGCCAGCAGCAAAGTTTGTGGGTGCAGGGAGGAGACTGAAGCTTTCTTT
j_gene: TRBJ1-2; v_gene: TRBV12-3/TRBV12-4; d_gene: TRBD1; abundance: .; CDR3aa: CASKKTGNYGYTF; CDR3nt: TGTGCCAGCAAAAAGACAGGGAACTATGGCTACACCTTC